A selection of T cell receptor beta chains follows, all from one sample in a study of blood T cell repertoires in COVID-19. Clones were sequenced by immunoSEQ multiplex PCR, and TCRdb holds only the in-frame ones, with some missing. The sample yields approximately 79,000 clones, about 89% seen once. Sequences were obtained from peripheral blood. Every receptor here comes from a man aged 60 to 75 with acute or convalescent COVID-19. Each CDR3 is given with its conserved first and last residue. The D gene is left open where the match is weak. Where a row states a size, it is once, few, many or the class of an expanded clone; other rows omit it.

J: TRBJ1-1
D: NA
size: NA
V: TRBV7-9
CDR3: CASSLVEGTEAFF
DNA: TGTGCCAGCAGCTTAGTGGAGGGTACTGAAGCTTTCTTT

J: TRBJ1-5
D: NA
size: NA
V: TRBV28
CDR3: CASLGPPNQPQHF
DNA: TGTGCCAGCCTGGGCCCGCCCAATCAGCCCCAGCATTTT

J: TRBJ2-2
D: TRBD2
size: NA
V: TRBV30
CDR3: CASRGLASAGELFF
DNA: TGTGCCTCGAGGGGACTAGCGAGCGCCGGGGAGCTGTTTTTT

J: TRBJ1-5
D: TRBD1
size: NA
V: TRBV18
CDR3: CASSPEGARNQPQHF
DNA: TGTGCCAGCTCACCTGAGGGGGCCAGGAATCAGCCCCAGCATTTT

J: TRBJ1-6
D: TRBD1
size: NA
V: TRBV10-1
CDR3: CASSTGTGKSPLHF
DNA: TGCGCCAGCAGTACCGGGACAGGGAAGTCACCCCTCCACTTT

J: TRBJ1-4
D: TRBD1
size: few
V: TRBV28
CDR3: CASSQGTVNEKLFF
DNA: TGTGCCAGCAGTCAGGGGACAGTAAATGAAAAACTGTTTTTT

J: TRBJ1-1
D: NA
size: NA
V: TRBV7-9
CDR3: CASSPDRPEAFF
DNA: TGTGCCAGCAGCCCAGACAGGCCTGAAGCTTTCTTT

J: TRBJ1-1
D: NA
size: NA
V: TRBV6-6
CDR3: CASKVRGAPEAFF
DNA: TGTGCCAGCAAAGTGAGAGGCGCCCCTGAAGCTTTCTTT

J: TRBJ2-7
D: TRBD2
size: NA
V: TRBV10-3
CDR3: CAISGGYEQYF
DNA: TGTGCCATCAGCGGGGGGTACGAGCAGTACTTC

J: TRBJ2-1
D: NA
size: NA
V: TRBV5-5
CDR3: CASSTRSSYNEQFF
DNA: TGTGCCAGCAGCACACGCAGCTCCTACAATGAGCAGTTCTTC

J: TRBJ1-2
D: NA
size: NA
V: TRBV6-6
CDR3: CASSYSGGRSGYTF
DNA: TGTGCCAGCAGTTACTCGGGGGGGCGTAGTGGCTACACCTTC

J: TRBJ1-1
D: TRBD1
size: few
V: TRBV29-1
CDR3: CSVVQGASTEAFF
DNA: TGCAGCGTAGTACAGGGGGCCAGCACTGAAGCTTTCTTT

J: TRBJ1-4
D: TRBD1
size: once
V: TRBV11-2
CDR3: CASSLSRGPNEKLFF
DNA: TGTGCCAGCAGCTTATCCAGGGGGCCTAATGAAAAACTGTTTTTT

J: TRBJ1-4
D: NA
size: NA
V: TRBV19
CDR3: CASSSRQVSNEKLFF
DNA: TGTGCCAGTAGTTCCCGACAGGTATCTAATGAAAAACTGTTTTTT